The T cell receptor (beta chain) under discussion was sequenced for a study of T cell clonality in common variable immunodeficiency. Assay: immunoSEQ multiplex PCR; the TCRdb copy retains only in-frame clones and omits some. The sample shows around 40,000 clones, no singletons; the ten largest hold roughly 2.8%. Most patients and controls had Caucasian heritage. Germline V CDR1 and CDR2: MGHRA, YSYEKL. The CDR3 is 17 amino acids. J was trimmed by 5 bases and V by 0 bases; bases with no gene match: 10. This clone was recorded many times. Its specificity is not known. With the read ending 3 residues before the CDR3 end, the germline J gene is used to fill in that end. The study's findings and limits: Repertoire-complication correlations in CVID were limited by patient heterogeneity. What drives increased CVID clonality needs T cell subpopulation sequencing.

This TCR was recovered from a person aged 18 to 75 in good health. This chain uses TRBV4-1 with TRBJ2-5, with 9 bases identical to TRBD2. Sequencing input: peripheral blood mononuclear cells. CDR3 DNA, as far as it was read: TGCGCCAGCAGCCAAGACGTGGGCGGGGGGGCCTCCGAGACC. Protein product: CASSQDVGGGASET. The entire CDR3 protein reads CASSQDVGGGASETQYF.